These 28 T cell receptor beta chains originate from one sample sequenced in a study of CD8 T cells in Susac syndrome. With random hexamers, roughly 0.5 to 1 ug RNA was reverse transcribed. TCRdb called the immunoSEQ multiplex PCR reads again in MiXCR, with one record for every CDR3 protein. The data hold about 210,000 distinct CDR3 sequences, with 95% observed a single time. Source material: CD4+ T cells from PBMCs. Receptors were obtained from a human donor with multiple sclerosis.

In DNA, the CDR3 is TGTGCCAGCGCATCCCCCGACAGGGGAGTTTATGGCTACACCTTC. It codes for CASASPDRGVYGYTF. The chain employs TRBV2 and TRBJ1-2; 8 positions agree with TRBD1. There are 15 residues in the CDR3. Germline-derived CDR1 and CDR2 are SNHLY and FYNNEI. J was trimmed by 5 bases and V by 8 bases; bases with no gene match: 13.

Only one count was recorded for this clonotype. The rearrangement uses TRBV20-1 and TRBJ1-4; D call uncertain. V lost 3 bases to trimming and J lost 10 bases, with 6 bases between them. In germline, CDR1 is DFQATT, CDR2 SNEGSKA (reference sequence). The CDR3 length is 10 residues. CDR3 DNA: TGCAGTGCTAGGATGGGAAAACTGTTTTTT. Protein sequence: CSARMGKLFF.

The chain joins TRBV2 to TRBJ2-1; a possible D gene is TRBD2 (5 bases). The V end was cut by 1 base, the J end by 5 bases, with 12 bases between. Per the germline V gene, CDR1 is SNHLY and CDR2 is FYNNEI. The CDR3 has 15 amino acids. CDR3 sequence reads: CASSEVARTHNEQFF. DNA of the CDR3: TGTGCCAGCAGTGAAGTAGCTAGGACTCACAATGAGCAGTTCTTC.

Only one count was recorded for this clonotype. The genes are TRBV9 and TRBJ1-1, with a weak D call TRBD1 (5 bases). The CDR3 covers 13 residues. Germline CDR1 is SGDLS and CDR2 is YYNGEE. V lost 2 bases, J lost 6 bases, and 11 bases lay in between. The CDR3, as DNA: TGTGCCAGCAGCGTTGGGGGTGGCGCTGAAGCTTTCTTT. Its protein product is CASSVGGGAEAFF.

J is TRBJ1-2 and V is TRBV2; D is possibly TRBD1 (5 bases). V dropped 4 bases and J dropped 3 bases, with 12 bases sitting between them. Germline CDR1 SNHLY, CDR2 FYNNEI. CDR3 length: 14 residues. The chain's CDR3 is CASSVGGGYYGYTF. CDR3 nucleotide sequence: TGTGCCAGCAGTGTCGGCGGGGGGTACTATGGCTACACCTTC.

CDR3 in amino acids: CASSQRQAVEQFF. DNA of the CDR3: TGTGCCAGCAGCCAACGACAGGCGGTTGAGCAGTTCTTC. V gene TRBV3-1 combines with J gene TRBJ2-1, with D possibly being TRBD1 (6 bases). Germline values: CDR1 LGHDT, CDR2 YNNKEL (reference sequence). This CDR3 is built from 13 residues. The V gene lost 2 bases and the J gene lost 9 bases, with 11 bases spanning the gap.

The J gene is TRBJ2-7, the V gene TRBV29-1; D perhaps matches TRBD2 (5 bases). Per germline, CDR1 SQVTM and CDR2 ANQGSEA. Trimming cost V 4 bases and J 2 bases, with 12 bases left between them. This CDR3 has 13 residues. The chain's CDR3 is CSVAPPGTYEQYF. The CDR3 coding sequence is TGCAGCGTTGCCCCCCCCGGGACCTACGAGCAGTACTTC.

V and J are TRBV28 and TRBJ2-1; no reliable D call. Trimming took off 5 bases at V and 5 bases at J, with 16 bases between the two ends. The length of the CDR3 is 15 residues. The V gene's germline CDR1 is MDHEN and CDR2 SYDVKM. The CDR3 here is CASSGGSLPHNEQFF. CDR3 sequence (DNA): TGTGCCAGCAGTGGCGGCAGTCTACCCCACAATGAGCAGTTCTTC.

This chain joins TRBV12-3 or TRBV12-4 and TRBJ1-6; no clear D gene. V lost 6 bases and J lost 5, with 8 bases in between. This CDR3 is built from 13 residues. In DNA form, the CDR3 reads TGTGCCAGCAGACTGGGTCATAATTCACCCCTCCACTTT. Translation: CASRLGHNSPLHF.

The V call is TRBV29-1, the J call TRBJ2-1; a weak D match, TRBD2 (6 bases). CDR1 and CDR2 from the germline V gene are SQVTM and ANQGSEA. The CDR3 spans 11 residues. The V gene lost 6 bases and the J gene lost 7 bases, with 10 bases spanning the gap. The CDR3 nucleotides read TGCAGCGTCGCACGGGGGAATGAGCAGTTCTTC. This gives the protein CSVARGNEQFF.

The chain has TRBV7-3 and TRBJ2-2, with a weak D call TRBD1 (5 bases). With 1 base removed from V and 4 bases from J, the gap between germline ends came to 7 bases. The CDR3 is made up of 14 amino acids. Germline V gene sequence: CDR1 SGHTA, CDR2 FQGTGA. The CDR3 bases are TGTGCCAGCAGCTTAATGGGGCTCACCGGGGAGCTGTTTTTT. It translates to CASSLMGLTGELFF.

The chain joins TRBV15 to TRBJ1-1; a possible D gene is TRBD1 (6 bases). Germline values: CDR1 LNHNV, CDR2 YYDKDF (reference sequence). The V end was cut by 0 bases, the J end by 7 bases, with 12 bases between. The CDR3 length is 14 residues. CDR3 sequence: CATSRETGLGEAFF. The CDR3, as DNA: TGTGCCACCAGCAGAGAGACAGGACTTGGTGAAGCTTTCTTT.

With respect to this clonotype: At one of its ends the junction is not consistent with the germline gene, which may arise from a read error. The CDR3, as DNA: TGTGCCAGCACTTTAGGGCTTAGGCCGGGACAGGGGGCGGGTTTCGAGACCCAGTACTTC. The encoded protein is CASTLGLRPGQGAGFETQYF. The chain carries TRBV28 and TRBJ2-5; 12 bases are shared with TRBD1. This CDR3 comprises 20 residues. Germline V CDR1 and CDR2: MDHEN, SYDVKM.

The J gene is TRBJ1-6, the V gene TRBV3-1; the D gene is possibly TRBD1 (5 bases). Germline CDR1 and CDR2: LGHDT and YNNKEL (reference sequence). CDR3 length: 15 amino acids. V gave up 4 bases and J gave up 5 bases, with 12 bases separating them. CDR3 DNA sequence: TGTGCCAGCAGCCCCGGGGGGAGGAATAATTCACCCCTCCACTTT. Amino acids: CASSPGGRNNSPLHF.

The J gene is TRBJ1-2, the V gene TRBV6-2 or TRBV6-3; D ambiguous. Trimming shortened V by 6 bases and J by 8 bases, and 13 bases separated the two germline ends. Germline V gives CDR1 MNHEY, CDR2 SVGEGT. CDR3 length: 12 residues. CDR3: CASRTVGWGYTF. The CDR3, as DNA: TGTGCCAGCAGGACGGTGGGCTGGGGCTACACCTTC.

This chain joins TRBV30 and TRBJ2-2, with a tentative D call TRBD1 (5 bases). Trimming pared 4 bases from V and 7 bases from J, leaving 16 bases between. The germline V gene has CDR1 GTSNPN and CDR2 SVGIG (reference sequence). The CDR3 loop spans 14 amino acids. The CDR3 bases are TGTGCCTGGAATTGGCAGGGCGATGGCGGGGAGCTGTTTTTT. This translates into CAWNWQGDGGELFF.

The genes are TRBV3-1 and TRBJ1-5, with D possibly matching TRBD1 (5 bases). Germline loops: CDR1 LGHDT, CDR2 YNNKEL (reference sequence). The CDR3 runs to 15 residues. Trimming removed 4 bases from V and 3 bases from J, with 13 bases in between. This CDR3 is CASSPGGGINQPQHF. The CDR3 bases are TGTGCCAGCAGCCCCGGGGGAGGGATCAATCAGCCCCAGCATTTT.

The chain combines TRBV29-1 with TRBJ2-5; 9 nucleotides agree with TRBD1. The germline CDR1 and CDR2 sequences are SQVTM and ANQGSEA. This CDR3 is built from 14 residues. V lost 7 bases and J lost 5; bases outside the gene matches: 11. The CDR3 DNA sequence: TGCAGCGCTTTCTTACAGGGGGCTGGGGAGACCCAGTACTTC. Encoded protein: CSAFLQGAGETQYF. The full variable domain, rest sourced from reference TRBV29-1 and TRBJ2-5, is SAVISQKPSRDICQRGTSLTIQCQVDSQVTMMFWYRQQPGQSLTLIATANQGSEATYESGFVIDKFPISRPNLTFSTLTVSNMSPEDSSIYLCSAFLQGAGETQYFGPGTRLLVL.

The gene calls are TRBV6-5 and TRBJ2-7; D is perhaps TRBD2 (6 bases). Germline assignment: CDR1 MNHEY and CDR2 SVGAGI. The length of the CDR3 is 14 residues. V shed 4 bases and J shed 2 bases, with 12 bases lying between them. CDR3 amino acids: CASSLNSGPYEQYF. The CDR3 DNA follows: TGTGCCAGCAGTTTGAATAGCGGTCCCTACGAGCAGTACTTC.

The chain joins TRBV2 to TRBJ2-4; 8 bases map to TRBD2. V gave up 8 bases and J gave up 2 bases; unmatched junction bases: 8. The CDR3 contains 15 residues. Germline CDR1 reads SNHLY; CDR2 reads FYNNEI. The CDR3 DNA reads TGTGCCAGCGATTATACGGGGGGGCCCAAAAACATTCAGTACTTC. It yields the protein CASDYTGGPKNIQYF. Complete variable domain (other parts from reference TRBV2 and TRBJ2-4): EPEVTQTPSHQVTQMGQEVILRCVPISNHLYFYWYRQILGQKVEFLVSFYNNEISEKSEIFDDQFSVERPDGSNFTLKIRSTKLEDSAMYFCASDYTGGPKNIQYFGAGTRLSVL.

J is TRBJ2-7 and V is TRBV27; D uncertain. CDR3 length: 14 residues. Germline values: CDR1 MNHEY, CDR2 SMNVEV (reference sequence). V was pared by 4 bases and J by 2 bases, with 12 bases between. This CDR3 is CASSYRPEAYEQYF. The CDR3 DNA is TGTGCCAGCAGTTATCGGCCAGAAGCCTACGAGCAGTACTTC.

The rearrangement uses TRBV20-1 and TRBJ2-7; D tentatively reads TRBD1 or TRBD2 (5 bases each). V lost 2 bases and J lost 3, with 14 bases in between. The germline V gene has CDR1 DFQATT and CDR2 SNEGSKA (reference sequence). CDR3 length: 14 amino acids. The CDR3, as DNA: TGCAGTGCTAGACCTCTGAGGGGAGACTACGAGCAGTACTTC. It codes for CSARPLRGDYEQYF.

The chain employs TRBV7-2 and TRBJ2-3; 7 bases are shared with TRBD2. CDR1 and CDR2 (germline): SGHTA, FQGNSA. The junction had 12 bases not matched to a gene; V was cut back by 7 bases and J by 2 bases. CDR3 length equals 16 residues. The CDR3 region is CASTEGGLAVTDTQYF. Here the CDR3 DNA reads TGTGCCAGCACCGAGGGTGGGCTAGCGGTCACAGATACGCAGTATTTT.

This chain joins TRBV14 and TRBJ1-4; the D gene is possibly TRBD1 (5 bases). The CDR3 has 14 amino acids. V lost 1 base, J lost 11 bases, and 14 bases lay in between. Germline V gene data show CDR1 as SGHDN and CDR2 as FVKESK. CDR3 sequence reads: CASSQAGTGGKLFF. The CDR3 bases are TGTGCCAGCAGCCAAGCTGGGACCGGCGGTAAACTGTTTTTT. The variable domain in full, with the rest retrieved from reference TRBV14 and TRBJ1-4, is EAGVTQFPSHSVIEKGQTVTLRCDPISGHDNLYWYRRVMGKEIKFLLHFVKESKQDESGMPNNRFLAERTGGTYSTLKVQPAELEDSGVYFCASSQAGTGGKLFFGSGTQLSVL.

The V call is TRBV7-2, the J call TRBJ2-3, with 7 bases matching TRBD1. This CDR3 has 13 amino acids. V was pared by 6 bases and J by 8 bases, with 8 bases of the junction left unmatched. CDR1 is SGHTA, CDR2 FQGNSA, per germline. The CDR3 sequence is CASSRTRDSTQYF. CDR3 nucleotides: TGTGCCAGCAGTAGAACCAGGGACAGTACGCAGTATTTT.

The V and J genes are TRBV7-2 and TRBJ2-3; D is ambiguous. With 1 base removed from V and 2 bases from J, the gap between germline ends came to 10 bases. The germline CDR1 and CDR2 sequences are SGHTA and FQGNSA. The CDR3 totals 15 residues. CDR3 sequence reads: CASSLELRHTDTQYF. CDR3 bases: TGTGCCAGCAGCTTAGAGCTTAGACACACAGATACGCAGTATTTT.

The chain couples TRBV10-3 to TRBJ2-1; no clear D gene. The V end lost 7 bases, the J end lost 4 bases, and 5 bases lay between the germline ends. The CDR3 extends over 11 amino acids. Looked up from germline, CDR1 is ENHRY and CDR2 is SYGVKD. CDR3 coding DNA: TGTGCCATCACGAAGTACAATGAGCAGTTCTTC. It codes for CAITKYNEQFF.

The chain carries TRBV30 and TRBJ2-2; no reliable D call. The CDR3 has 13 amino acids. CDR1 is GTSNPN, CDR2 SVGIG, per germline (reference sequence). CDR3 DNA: TGTGGGTTACATAACAGTGACACCGGGGAGCTGTTTTTT. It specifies CGLHNSDTGELFF.